This T cell receptor (beta chain) was found in a study of T-cell memory formation after mild COVID-19. Study-wide context: TCR clusters were mostly confined to one donor each. Findings of the study overall: CD8+ contracting clones occupied EMRA, while CD4+ ones occupied mainly CM and EM. Certain responding clones were present in pre-infection memory, suggesting participation of cross-reactive memory.

5'RACE primed from the constant segment yielded TCR alpha and TCR beta cDNA libraries bearing sample barcodes and UMIs. TCRdb processed the 5' RACE reads anew with MiXCR; each CDR3 protein has one entry. Among about 340,000 distinct CDR3 sequences listed, about 20% were seen once. This clonotype occurred a few times. The antigen remains undetermined. Trimming shortened V by 3 bases and J by 8 bases, and 15 bases separated the two germline ends. Germline V gene lookup returns CDR1 SGHRS and CDR2 YFSETQ. This CDR3 contains 15 residues. The receptor's source is a man between 18 and 35 years old who had mild COVID-19 (a few samples of this study predate the infection). Cell type and time point are not known. Sequencing was performed on PBMCs or a T cell subset sorted from them (not recorded which). The genes are TRBV5-1 and TRBJ1-6; D perhaps matches TRBD1 (5 bases). The CDR3 DNA reads TGCGCCAGCAGCTCGGGACTCCTGAGGGATTCACCCCTCCACTTT. This translates into CASSSGLLRDSPLHF.